This passage covers 20 T cell receptor beta chains from one sample sequenced in a study of T cell clonality in common variable immunodeficiency. Sequencing was performed with immunoSEQ multiplex PCR; in TCRdb, only in-frame clones are kept and a portion is missing. Listed for the sample are more than 45,000 clones, none seen a single time. The sequenced material came from peripheral blood mononuclear cells. The receptor source for this set is a person between 18 and 75 years old in good health.

At least ten counts were recorded for this clone. The CDR3 extends 3 residues past the end of the read, so its final part is completed from the germline J gene. The chain has TRBV5-6 and TRBJ1-1; 12 positions match TRBD1. The CDR3 is 15 residues long. Germline values: CDR1 SGHDT, CDR2 YYEEEE. The CDR3 loop reads CASSLVPGQGAEAFF. CDR3 DNA, as far as it was read: TGTGCCAGCAGCTTGGTCCCGGGACAGGGGGCGGAG.

This clone has ten or more counts. The CDR3 is cut off 3 residues early in the read; its end comes from the germline J gene. The gene calls are TRBV19 and TRBJ1-2; D gene uncertain. Looked up from germline, CDR1 is LNHDA and CDR2 is SQIVND (reference sequence). With 4 bases removed from V and 6 bases from J, the gap between germline ends came to 15 bases. The CDR3 is 14 amino acids. CDR3 DNA, as far as it was read: TGTGCCAGTAGTACCCTCGACTCTATTCATGGC. It yields the protein CASSTLDSIHG. The full CDR3 protein is CASSTLDSIHGYTF.

At least ten counts were recorded for this clone. Read data end 3 residues before the CDR3 end; the end is taken from the germline J gene. This sequence joins TRBV4-1 and TRBJ2-3; tentatively, D is TRBD2 (6 bases). The CDR3 runs 16 residues. Trimming cost V 5 bases and J 0 bases, with 15 bases left between them. CDR1 and CDR2 (germline): MGHRA, YSYEKL. The part of the CDR3 DNA that was read is TGCGCCAGCAGCTACCCCGGACGGGGGAGCACAGATACG. Its protein product is CASSYPGRGSTDT. The whole CDR3 reads CASSYPGRGSTDTQYF.

A note on this clone: Relative to the germline gene, one junction end is altered; a read error may explain this. The DNA ends 3 residues before the CDR3 does, and the rest of the CDR3 is filled in from the germline J gene. Other DNA sequences in this specimen translate into the identical CDR3. V is TRBV19 and J is TRBJ1-3, with 9 bases that match TRBD1. This CDR3 is built from 18 residues. The germline gives CDR1 LNHDA, CDR2 SQIVND (reference sequence). The DNA read from the CDR3 is TGTCCCCGACCCCGGGACAGGGTGTCATCCGTTCCTGGAAACACG. This encodes CPRPRDRVSSVPGNT. The entire CDR3 protein reads CPRPRDRVSSVPGNTIYF.

At least ten counts were recorded for this clone. The CDR3 extends 3 residues past the end of the read, so its final part is completed from the germline J gene. This chain connects TRBV5-6 to TRBJ2-7; D not resolved. The CDR3 totals 14 residues. Trimming took off 4 bases at V and 1 base at J, with 12 bases between the two ends. CDR1 is SGHDT, CDR2 YYEEEE, per germline. The covered CDR3 bases are TGTGCCAGCAGCCATGGTGGCAGTTCCTACGAG. This gives the protein CASSHGGSSYE. The whole CDR3 region reads CASSHGGSSYEQYF.

This clone occurred a few times. A much larger clone lies a single base off, so this may be a read error. The read halts 3 residues ahead of the CDR3 end, with the missing end drawn from the germline J gene. The chain joins TRBV6-2 or TRBV6-3 to TRBJ2-5, with D possibly TRBD1 on 6 matching bases. V lost 6 bases to trimming and J lost 3 bases, with 8 bases between them. Germline CDR1 reads MNHEY; CDR2 reads SVGEGT. This CDR3 contains 12 residues. CDR3 protein: CASRPGEETQYF. CDR3 DNA (partial): TGTGCCAGCAGGCCAGGGGAAGAGACC.

This clone has ten or more counts. Read coverage stops 3 residues before the CDR3 terminus; the germline J gene supplies the remainder. The V and J genes are TRBV14 and TRBJ1-2; 8 bases are shared with TRBD1. Germline assignment: CDR1 SGHDN and CDR2 FVKESK. The ends lost 6 bases at V and 5 bases at J; junction bases unmatched: 11. The CDR3 is 15 amino acids. CDR3 in amino acids: CASSPWAGDRYGYTF. CDR3 DNA (partial): TGTGCCAGCAGTCCCTGGGCTGGGGACAGGTATGGC.

Ten or more counts support this clone. Coverage ceases 3 residues before the CDR3 finishes, and the germline J gene fills in the end. The V gene is TRBV7-8, the J gene TRBJ1-6; D is perhaps TRBD1 (6 bases). The V gene's germline CDR1 is SGHVS and CDR2 FQNEAQ. V lost 1 base and J 7 bases, leaving 8 bases between the germline ends. The CDR3 is 14 residues long. CDR3 in amino acids: CASSLGTDNSPLHF. The DNA read from the CDR3 is TGTGCCAGCAGCTTAGGGACAGACAATTCACCC.

Regarding this clone: The read finishes 3 residues shy of the CDR3 end, and the germline J gene is used to complete it. The chain has TRBV19 and TRBJ2-3; no clear D gene. Germline V CDR1 and CDR2: LNHDA, SQIVND (reference sequence). This CDR3 contains 12 residues. The CDR3 sequence: CASKVSNQPQYF. CDR3 DNA, as far as it was read: TGTGCCAGTAAGGTTAGCAATCAGCCG.

This clone was seen many times. Sequencing ends 3 residues short of the CDR3 end; the germline J gene provides the rest. The rearrangement joins TRBV2 to TRBJ1-2, with 9 bases matching TRBD1. CDR1 SNHLY and CDR2 FYNNEI come from the germline V gene. The CDR3 sequence is 15 residues long. CDR3 residues: CASSEFWTGEVGYTF. The sequenced part of the CDR3 DNA is TGTGCCAGCAGTGAGTTCTGGACAGGGGAAGTGGGC.

This clone occurred a few times. Read sequence stops 3 residues before the CDR3 end, and the germline J gene provides the missing end. The rearrangement links TRBV5-3 to TRBJ1-5, with D possibly TRBD1 on 6 matching bases. TRBV5-3 is treated as an ORF (open reading frame) with a function not yet certain. V was cut by 1 base and J by 2 bases, with 10 bases left in between. The CDR3 loop spans 15 amino acids. Incomplete CDR3 DNA: TGTGCCAGAAGCTTGTCAGGGGAGGGCAATCAGCCC. Translated, it gives CARSLSGEGNQP. The full CDR3 sequence reads CARSLSGEGNQPQHF.

Worth noting for this clone: Coverage ceases 3 residues before the CDR3 finishes, and the germline J gene fills in the end. This chain uses TRBV10-2 with TRBJ2-1; a possible D gene is TRBD2 (7 bases). Germline loops: CDR1 WSHSY, CDR2 SAAADI. Trimming shortened V by 8 bases and J by 2 bases, and 16 bases separated the two germline ends. This CDR3 has 15 residues. The CDR3 reads CASSWGRGPYNEQFF. The CDR3 DNA, read in part, is TGCGCCAGCTCGTGGGGGCGGGGGCCCTACAATGAG.

The sample holds many counts of this clone. CDR3 DNA (partial): TGTGCCAGCAGCCTTACAGGGATACCCTACGAG. As protein: CASSLTGIPYE. The full CDR3 sequence reads CASSLTGIPYEQYF. This chain joins TRBV13 and TRBJ2-7, with D possibly matching TRBD1 (6 bases). With the read ending 3 residues before the CDR3 end, the germline J gene is used to fill in that end. This CDR3 has 14 residues. CDR1 and CDR2 from the germline V gene are PRHDT and FYEKMQ (reference sequence). The ends were cut back, 5 bases at V and 2 bases at J, with 13 bases in the middle.

This clone appeared many times. Read coverage stops 3 residues before the CDR3 terminus; the germline J gene supplies the remainder. The chain is built from TRBV11-2 and TRBJ2-7, with TRBD1 matching 9 bases. The CDR3 runs 15 residues. Germline V gives CDR1 SGHAT, CDR2 FQNNGV. V shed 4 bases, J shed 3 bases, and the junction held 7 bases outside the gene matches. CDR3 sequence reads: CASSSSGTGIYEQYF. Incomplete CDR3 DNA: TGTGCCAGCAGCTCAAGCGGGACAGGGATCTACGAG.

This clone was detected ten times or more. The CDR3 goes on 3 residues after the read ends, and that part is filled in from the germline J gene. The chain employs TRBV30 and TRBJ2-3, with TRBD2 matching over 8 bases. Germline loops: CDR1 GTSNPN, CDR2 SVGIG (reference sequence). The length of the CDR3 is 15 residues. The junction had 5 bases not matched to a gene; V was cut back by 0 bases and J by 3 bases. The CDR3 DNA, read in part, is TGTGCCTGGAGTGTTTGGGGCGGGGGGACAGATACG. Protein product: CAWSVWGGGTDT. The complete CDR3 protein is CAWSVWGGGTDTQYF.

This clone has at least ten counts. The CDR3 end falls 3 residues outside the read, so it is completed with the germline J gene. V is TRBV7-2 and J is TRBJ2-5; possibly TRBD1 for D (5 bases). CDR1 and CDR2 (germline): SGHTA, FQGNSA. The CDR3 spans 15 residues. Trimming shortened V by 6 bases and J by 1 base, and 15 bases separated the two germline ends. CDR3 bases read: TGTGCCAGCAGGACAGCCCCCGCCCCCCAAGAGACC. Its translation: CASRTAPAPQET. The full CDR3 is CASRTAPAPQETQYF.

This clone has ten or more counts. Read sequence stops 3 residues before the CDR3 end, and the germline J gene provides the missing end. This sequence joins TRBV20-1 and TRBJ2-4, with 12 bases identical to TRBD2. Germline V gene data show CDR1 as DFQATT and CDR2 as SNEGSKA (reference sequence). The CDR3 runs to 13 residues. The sequenced CDR3 bases are TGCAGTGCTAGGGACCTAGCGGGGGGGCCT. Protein: CSARDLAGGP. The whole CDR3 reads CSARDLAGGPQYF.

The sample holds many counts of this clone. From the germline J gene comes the end of the CDR3, since the read stops 3 residues before it. The J gene is TRBJ2-1, the V gene TRBV2; 8 positions agree with TRBD2. The ends lost 1 base at V and 9 bases at J; junction bases unmatched: 11. The CDR3 covers 16 residues. CDR1 and CDR2 from the germline V gene are SNHLY and FYNNEI. The CDR3 here is CASSEGTSRYGVEQFF. CDR3 DNA (partial): TGTGCCAGCAGTGAAGGGACTAGCAGGTATGGTGTTGAG.

For this clone: The read finishes 3 residues shy of the CDR3 end, and the germline J gene is used to complete it. The chain has TRBV5-5 and TRBJ1-5, with D hard to call. Deletions cut 2 bases from V and 0 bases from J, with 9 bases between. CDR1 is SGHKS and CDR2 is YYEKEE in the germline V gene (reference sequence). This CDR3 is 15 amino acids long. The CDR3 sequence is CASSFSDYSNQPQHF. The CDR3 bases that were read are TGTGCCAGCAGCTTTAGCGACTATAGCAATCAGCCC.

This clone showed up many times. Read sequence stops 3 residues before the CDR3 end, and the germline J gene provides the missing end. The chain carries TRBV5-6 and TRBJ2-3; a weak D match, TRBD1 (7 bases). Germline-derived CDR1 and CDR2 are SGHDT and YYEEEE. CDR3 size: 15 residues. CDR3 region: CASSYGGGGGQPQYF. The sequenced part of the CDR3 DNA is TGTGCCAGCAGCTACGGCGGAGGGGGCGGACAGCCG.